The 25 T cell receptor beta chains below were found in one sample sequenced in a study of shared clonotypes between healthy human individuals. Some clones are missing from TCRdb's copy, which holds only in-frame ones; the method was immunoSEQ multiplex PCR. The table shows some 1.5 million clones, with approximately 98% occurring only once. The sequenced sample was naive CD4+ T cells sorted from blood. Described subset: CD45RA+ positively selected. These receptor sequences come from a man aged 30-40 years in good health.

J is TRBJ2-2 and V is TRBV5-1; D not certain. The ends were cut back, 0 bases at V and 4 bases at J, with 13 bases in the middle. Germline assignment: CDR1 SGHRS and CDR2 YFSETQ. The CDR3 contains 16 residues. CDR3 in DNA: TGCGCCAGCAGCTTGGCCGTTGGAATCGGCACCGGGGAGCTGTTTTTT. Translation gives CASSLAVGIGTGELFF.

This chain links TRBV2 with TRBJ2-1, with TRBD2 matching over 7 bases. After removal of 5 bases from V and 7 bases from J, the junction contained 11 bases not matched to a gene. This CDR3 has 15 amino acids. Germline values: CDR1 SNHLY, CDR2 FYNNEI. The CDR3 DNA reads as TGTGCCAGCAGTCGGCTCGCGGGAGAGGTTAATGAGCAGTTCTTC. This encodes CASSRLAGEVNEQFF.

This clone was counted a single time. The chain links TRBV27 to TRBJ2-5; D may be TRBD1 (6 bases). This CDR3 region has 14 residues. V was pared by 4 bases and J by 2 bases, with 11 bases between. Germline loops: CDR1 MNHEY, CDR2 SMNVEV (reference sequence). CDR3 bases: TGTGCCAGCAGTTCATTACAGGGACAAGAGACCCAGTACTTC. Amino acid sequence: CASSSLQGQETQYF.

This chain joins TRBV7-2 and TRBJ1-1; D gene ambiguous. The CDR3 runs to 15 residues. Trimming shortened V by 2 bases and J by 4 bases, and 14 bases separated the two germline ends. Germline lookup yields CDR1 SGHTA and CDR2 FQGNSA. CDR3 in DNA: TGTGCCAGCAGCTTATCGCTCCGCCCGGTCACTGAAGCTTTCTTT. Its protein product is CASSLSLRPVTEAFF.

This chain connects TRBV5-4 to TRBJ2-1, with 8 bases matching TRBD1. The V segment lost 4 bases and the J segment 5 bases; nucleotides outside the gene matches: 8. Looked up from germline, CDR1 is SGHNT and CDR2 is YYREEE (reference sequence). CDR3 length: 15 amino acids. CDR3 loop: CASSRTGFSHNEQFF. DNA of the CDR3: TGTGCCAGCAGCCGGACAGGGTTTAGTCACAATGAGCAGTTCTTC.

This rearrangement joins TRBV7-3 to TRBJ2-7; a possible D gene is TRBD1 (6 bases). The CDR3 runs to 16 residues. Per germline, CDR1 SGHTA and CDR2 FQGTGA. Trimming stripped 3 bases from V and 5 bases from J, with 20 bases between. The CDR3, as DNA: TGTGCCAGCAGCTTGGTGGGGGCTCAATCTTTAAACGAGCAGTACTTC. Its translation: CASSLVGAQSLNEQYF.

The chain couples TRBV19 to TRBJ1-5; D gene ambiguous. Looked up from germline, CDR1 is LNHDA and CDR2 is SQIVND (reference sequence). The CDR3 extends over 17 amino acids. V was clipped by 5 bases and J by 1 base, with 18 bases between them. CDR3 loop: CASSPTPGLGSNQPQHF. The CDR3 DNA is TGTGCCAGTAGTCCCACACCTGGATTAGGGAGCAATCAGCCCCAGCATTTT.

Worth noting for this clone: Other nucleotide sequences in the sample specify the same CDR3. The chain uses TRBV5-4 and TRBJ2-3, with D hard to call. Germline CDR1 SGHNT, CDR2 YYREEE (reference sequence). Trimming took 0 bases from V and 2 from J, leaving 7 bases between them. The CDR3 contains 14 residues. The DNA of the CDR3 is TGTGCCAGCAGCTTGGCTTTTTACACAGATACGCAGTATTTT. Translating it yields CASSLAFYTDTQYF.

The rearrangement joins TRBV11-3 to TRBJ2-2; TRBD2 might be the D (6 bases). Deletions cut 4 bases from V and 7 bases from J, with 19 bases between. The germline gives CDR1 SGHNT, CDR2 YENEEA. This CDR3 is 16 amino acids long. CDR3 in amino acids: CASSSRTGTLDGELFF. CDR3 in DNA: TGTGCCAGCAGCTCTCGGACCGGGACTTTGGACGGGGAGCTGTTTTTT.

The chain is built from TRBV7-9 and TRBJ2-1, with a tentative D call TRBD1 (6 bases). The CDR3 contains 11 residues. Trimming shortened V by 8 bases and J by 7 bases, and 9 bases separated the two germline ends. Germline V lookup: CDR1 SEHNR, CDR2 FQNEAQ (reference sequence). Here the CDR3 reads CASWTDNEQFF. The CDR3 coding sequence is TGTGCCAGCTGGACAGATAATGAGCAGTTCTTC.

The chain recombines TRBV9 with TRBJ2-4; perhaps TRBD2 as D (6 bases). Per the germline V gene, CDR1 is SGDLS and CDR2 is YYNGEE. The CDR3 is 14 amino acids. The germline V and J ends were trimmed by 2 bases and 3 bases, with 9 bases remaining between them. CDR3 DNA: TGTGCCAGCAGCGTGGGACTGGGCAAAAACATTCAGTACTTC. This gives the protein CASSVGLGKNIQYF.

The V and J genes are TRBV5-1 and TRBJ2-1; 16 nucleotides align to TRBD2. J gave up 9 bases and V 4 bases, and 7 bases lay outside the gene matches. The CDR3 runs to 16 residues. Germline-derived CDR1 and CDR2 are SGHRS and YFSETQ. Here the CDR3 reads CASSPGGTSGRVEQFF. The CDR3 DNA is TGCGCCAGCAGCCCGGGAGGGACTAGCGGGAGGGTTGAGCAGTTCTTC.

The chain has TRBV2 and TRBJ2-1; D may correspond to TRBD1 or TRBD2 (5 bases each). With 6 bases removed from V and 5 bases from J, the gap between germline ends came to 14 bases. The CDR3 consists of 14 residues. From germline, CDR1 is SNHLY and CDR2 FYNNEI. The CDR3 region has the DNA TGTGCCAGCAGGCCGGGGACGAAGCACAATGAGCAGTTCTTC. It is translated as CASRPGTKHNEQFF.

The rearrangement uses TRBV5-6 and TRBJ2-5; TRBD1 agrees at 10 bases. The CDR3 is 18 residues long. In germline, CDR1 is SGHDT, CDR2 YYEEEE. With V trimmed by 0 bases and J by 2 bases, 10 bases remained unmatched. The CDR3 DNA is TGTGCCAGCAGCTTGGCACGATGGACAGGGGGTCTTCAAGAGACCCAGTACTTC. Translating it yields CASSLARWTGGLQETQYF.

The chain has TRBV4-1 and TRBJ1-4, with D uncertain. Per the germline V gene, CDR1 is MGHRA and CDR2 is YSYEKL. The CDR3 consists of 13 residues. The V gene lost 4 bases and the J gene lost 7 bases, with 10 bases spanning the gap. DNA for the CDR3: TGCGCCAGCAGCCGATCAGCCATTGAAAAACTGTTTTTT. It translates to CASSRSAIEKLFF.

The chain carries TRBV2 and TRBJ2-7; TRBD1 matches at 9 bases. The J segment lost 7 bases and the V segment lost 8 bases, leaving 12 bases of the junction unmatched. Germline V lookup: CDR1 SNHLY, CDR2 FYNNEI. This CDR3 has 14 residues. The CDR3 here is CASGAVGQGREQYF. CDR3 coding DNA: TGTGCCAGCGGCGCCGTGGGACAGGGCCGAGAGCAGTACTTC.

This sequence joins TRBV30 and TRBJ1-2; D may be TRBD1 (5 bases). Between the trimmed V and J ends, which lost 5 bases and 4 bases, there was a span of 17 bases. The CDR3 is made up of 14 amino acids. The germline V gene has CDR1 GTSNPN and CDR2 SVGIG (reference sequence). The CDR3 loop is CAWGGPIGVYGYTF. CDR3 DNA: TGTGCCTGGGGGGGTCCAATAGGGGTCTATGGCTACACCTTC.

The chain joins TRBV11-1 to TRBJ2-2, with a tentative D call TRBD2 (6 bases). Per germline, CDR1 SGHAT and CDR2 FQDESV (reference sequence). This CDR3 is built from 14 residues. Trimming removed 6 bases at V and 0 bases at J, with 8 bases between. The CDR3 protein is CASRGGANTGELFF. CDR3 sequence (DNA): TGTGCCAGCAGGGGAGGTGCGAACACCGGGGAGCTGTTTTTT. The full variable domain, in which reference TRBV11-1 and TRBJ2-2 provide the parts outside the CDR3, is EAEVAQSPRYKITEKSQAVAFWCDPISGHATLYWYRQILGQGPELLVQFQDESVVDDSQLPKDRFSAERLKGVDSTLKIQPAELGDSAMYLCASRGGANTGELFFGEGSRLTVL.

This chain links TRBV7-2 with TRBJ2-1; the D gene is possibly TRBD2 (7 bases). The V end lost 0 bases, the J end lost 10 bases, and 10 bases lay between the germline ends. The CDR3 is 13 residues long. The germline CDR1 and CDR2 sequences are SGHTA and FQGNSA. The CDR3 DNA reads TGTGCCAGCAGCTTAGCGGGAGGGGGGGAGCAGTTCTTC. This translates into CASSLAGGGEQFF.

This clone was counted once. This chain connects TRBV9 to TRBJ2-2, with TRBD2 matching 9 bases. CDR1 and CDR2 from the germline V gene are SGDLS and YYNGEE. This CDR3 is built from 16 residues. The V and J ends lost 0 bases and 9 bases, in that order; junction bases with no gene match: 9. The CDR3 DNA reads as TGTGCCAGCAGCGTAGTCGGTAGCGGGAGTGGCCGGGAGCTGTTTTTT. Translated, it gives CASSVVGSGSGRELFF.

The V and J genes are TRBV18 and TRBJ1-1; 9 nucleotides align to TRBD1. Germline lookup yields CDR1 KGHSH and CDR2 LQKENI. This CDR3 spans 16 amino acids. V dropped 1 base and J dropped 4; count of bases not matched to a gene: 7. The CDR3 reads CASSPLTGQGPTEAFF. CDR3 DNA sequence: TGTGCCAGCTCACCACTTACGGGACAGGGTCCCACTGAAGCTTTCTTT.

Here the CDR3 DNA reads TGCGCCAGCAGTGCAGGGGATGGAAACACCATATATTTT. Translating it yields CASSAGDGNTIYF. The chain uses TRBV10-1 and TRBJ1-3; possibly TRBD1 for D (6 bases). CDR1 is WNHNN and CDR2 is SYGVQD in the germline V gene (reference sequence). The CDR3 is 13 residues long. V gave up 4 bases and J gave up 3 bases, with 7 bases separating them.

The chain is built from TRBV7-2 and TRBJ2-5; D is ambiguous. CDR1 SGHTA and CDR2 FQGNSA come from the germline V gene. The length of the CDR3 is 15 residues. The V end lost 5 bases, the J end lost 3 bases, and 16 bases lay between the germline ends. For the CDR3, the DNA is TGTGCCAGCAGCCAGAGGCGGTCGGGTGAAGAGACCCAGTACTTC. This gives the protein CASSQRRSGEETQYF. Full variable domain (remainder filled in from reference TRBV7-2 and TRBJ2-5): GAGVSQSPSNKVTEKGKDVELRCDPISGHTALYWYRQSLGQGLEFLIYFQGNSAPDKSGLPSDRFSAERTGGSVSTLTIQRTQQEDSAVYLCASSQRRSGEETQYFGPGTRLLVL.

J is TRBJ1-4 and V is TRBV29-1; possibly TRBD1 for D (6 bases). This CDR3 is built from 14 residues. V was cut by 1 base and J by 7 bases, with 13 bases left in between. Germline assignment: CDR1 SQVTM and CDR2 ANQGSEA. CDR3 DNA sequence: TGCAGCGTTGAAGTTGCAGGGGCGGGTGAAAAACTGTTTTTT. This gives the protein CSVEVAGAGEKLFF.

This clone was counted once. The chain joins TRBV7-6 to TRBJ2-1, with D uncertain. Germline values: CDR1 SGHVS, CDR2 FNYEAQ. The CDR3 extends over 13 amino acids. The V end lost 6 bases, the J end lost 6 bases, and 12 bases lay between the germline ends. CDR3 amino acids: CASSLPGPNEQFF. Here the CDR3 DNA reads TGTGCCAGCAGTCTCCCGGGCCCCAATGAGCAGTTCTTC.